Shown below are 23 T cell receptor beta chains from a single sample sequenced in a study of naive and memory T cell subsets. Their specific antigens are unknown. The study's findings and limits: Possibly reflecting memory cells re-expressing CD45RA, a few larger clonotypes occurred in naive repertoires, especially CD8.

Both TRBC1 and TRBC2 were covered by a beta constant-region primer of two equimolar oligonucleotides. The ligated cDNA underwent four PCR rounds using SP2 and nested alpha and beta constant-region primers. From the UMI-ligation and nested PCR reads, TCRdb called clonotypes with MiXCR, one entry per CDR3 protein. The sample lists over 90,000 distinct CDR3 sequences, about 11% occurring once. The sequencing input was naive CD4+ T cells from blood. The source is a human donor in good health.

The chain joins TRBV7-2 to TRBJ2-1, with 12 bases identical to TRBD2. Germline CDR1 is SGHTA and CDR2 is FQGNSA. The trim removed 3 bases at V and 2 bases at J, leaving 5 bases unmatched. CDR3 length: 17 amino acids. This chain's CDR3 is CASSFPGLAGTYNEQFF. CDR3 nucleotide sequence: TGTGCCAGCAGCTTTCCCGGACTAGCGGGAACCTACAATGAGCAGTTCTTC.

CDR3 region: CASSQEPLAGKGDGELFF. The CDR3 DNA reads as TGTGCCAGCAGCCAAGAACCGCTAGCGGGAAAAGGGGACGGGGAGCTGTTTTTT. The chain recombines TRBV4-2 with TRBJ2-2; 9 bases are shared with TRBD2. The germline CDR1 and CDR2 sequences are LGHNA and YNFKEQ. The CDR3 is 18 amino acids. V was pared by 0 bases and J by 7 bases, with 12 bases of the junction left unmatched.

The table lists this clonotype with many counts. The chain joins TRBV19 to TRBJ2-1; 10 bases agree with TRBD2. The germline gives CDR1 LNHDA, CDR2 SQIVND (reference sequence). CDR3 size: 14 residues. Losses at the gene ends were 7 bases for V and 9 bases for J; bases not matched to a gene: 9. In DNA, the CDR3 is TGTGCCAGTATCAGCGGGGGGGCCAGTGTTGAGCAGTTCTTC. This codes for CASISGGASVEQFF.

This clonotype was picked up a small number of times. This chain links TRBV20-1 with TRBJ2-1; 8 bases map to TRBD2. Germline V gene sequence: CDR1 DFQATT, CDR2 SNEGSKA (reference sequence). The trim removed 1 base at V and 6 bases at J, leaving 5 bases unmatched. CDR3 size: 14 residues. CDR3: CSARGAGGFNEQFF. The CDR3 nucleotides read TGCAGTGCTAGAGGTGCGGGAGGCTTCAATGAGCAGTTCTTC.

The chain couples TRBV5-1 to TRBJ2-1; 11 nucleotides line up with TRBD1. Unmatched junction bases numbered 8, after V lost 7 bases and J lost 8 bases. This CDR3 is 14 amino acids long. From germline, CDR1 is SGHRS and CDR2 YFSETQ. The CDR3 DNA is TGCGCCAGCTGGCGGACAGGGGGCAGGGATGAGCAGTTCTTC. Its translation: CASWRTGGRDEQFF.

The CDR3 loop reads CASSVGENTEAFF. In nucleotides, the CDR3 is TGTGCCAGCTCCGTGGGGGAGAACACTGAAGCTTTCTTT. The V call is TRBV18, the J call TRBJ1-1; tentative D call: TRBD1 (5 bases). Trimming took off 6 bases at V and 1 base at J, with 9 bases between the two ends. This CDR3 is 13 amino acids long. The germline CDR1 and CDR2 sequences are KGHSH and LQKENI.

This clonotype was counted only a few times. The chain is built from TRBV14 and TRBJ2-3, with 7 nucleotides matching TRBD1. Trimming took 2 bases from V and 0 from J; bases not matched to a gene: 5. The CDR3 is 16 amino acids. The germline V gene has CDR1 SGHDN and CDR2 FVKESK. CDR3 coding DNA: TGTGCCAGCAGCCAATGGGACAGCCCTAGCACAGATACGCAGTATTTT. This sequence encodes CASSQWDSPSTDTQYF.

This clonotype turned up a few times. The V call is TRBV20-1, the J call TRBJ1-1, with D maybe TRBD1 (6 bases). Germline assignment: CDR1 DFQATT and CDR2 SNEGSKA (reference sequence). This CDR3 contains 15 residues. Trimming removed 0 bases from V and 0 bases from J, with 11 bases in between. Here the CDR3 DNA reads TGCAGTGCTAGAGATCAGGGGACGTTGAACACTGAAGCTTTCTTT. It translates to CSARDQGTLNTEAFF.

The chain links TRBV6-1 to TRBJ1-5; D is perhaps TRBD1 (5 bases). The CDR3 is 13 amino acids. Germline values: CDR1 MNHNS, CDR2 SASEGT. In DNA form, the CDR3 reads TGTGCTGTTAGGGGTTCCAGCGACCAGCCCCAGCATTTT. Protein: CAVRGSSDQPQHF.

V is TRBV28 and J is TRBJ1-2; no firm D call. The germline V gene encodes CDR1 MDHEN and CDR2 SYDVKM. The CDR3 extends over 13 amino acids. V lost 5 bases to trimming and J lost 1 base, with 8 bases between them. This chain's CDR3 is CASSKSLNYGYTF. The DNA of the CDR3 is TGTGCCAGCAGTAAGAGCCTTAACTATGGCTACACCTTC.

The CDR3 nucleotides are TGTGCCAGCTCACAAGTCGGACAATCTGAAGCTTTCTTT. This sequence encodes CASSQVGQSEAFF. This sequence joins TRBV18 and TRBJ1-1, with a tentative D call TRBD1 (5 bases). V was cut by 4 bases and J by 6 bases, with 12 bases left in between. The length of the CDR3 is 13 residues. Germline CDR1 is KGHSH and CDR2 is LQKENI. Using reference TRBV18 and TRBJ1-1 for the parts outside the CDR3, the full variable domain is NAGVMQNPRHLVRRRGQEARLRCSPMKGHSHVYWYRQLPEEGLKFMVYLQKENIIDESGMPKERFSAEFPKEGPSILRIQQVVRGDSAAYFCASSQVGQSEAFFGQGTRLTVV.

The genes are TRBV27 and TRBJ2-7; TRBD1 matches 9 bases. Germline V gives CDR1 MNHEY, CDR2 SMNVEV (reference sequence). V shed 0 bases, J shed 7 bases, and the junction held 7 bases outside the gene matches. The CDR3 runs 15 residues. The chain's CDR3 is CASSLSGTGSKEQYF. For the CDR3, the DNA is TGTGCCAGCAGTTTATCCGGGACAGGGTCGAAGGAGCAGTACTTC.

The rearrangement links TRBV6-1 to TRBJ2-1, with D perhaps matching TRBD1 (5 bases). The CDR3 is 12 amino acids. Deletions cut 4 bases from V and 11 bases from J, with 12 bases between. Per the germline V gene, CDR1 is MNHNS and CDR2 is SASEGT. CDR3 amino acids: CASSASGAQQFF. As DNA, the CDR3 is TGTGCCAGCAGTGCCTCTGGGGCCCAGCAGTTCTTC.

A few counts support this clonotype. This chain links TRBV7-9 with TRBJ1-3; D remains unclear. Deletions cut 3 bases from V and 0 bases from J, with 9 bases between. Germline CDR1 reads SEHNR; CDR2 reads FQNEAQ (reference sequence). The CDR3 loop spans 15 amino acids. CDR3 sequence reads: CASSLKHVSGNTIYF. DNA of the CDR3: TGTGCCAGCAGCTTGAAACACGTCTCTGGAAACACCATATATTTT.

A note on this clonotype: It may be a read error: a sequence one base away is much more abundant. DNA for the CDR3: TGTGCCAGCAGCATCCCGGAGGTAGATACGCAGTATTTT. This translates into CASSIPEVDTQYF. This rearrangement joins TRBV7-2 to TRBJ2-3; weak D call: TRBD2 (5 bases). Deletions cut 5 bases from V and 5 bases from J, with 11 bases between. The CDR3 contains 13 residues. CDR1 SGHTA and CDR2 FQGNSA come from the germline V gene.

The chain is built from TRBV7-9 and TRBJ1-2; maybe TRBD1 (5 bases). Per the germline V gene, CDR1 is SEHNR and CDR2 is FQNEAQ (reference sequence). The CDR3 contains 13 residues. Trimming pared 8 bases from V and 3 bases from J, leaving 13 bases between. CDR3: CASSPGDHYGYTF. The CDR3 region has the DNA TGTGCCAGCTCTCCCGGGGACCACTATGGCTACACCTTC.

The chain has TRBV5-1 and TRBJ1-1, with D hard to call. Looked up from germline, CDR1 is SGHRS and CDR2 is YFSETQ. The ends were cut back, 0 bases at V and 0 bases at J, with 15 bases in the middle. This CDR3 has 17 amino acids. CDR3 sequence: CASSLVRSQPMNTEAFF. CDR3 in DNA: TGCGCCAGCAGCTTGGTTCGTTCACAGCCTATGAACACTGAAGCTTTCTTT.

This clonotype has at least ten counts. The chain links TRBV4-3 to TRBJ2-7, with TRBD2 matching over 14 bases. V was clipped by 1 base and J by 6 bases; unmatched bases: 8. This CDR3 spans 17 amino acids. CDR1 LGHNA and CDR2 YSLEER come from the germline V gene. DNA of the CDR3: TGCGCCAGCAGCCAAGCCCCCGGGACTAGCGGGAGCGGCGAGCAGTACTTC. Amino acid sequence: CASSQAPGTSGSGEQYF.

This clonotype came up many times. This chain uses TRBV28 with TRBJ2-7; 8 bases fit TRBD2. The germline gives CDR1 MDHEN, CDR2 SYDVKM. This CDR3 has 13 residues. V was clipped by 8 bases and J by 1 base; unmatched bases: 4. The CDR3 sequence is CASAGGVSYEQYF. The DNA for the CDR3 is TGTGCCAGCGCCGGGGGGGTTTCCTACGAGCAGTACTTC.

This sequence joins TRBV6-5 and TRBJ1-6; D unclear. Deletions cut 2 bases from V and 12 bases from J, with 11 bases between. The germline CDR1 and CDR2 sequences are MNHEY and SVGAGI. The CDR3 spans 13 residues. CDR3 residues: CASSYVLGLPLHF. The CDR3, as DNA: TGTGCCAGCAGTTACGTCTTAGGCCTACCCCTCCACTTT.

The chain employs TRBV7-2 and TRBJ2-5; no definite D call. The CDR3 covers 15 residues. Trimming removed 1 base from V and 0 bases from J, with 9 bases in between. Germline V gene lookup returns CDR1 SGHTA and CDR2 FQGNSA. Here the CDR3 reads CASSLVTRYQETQYF. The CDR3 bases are TGTGCCAGCAGCTTAGTCACGCGGTACCAAGAGACCCAGTACTTC.

The CDR3 nucleotides read TGTGCCAGCAGCTTAGTTCTGGGGGCGACCGGCGGCTACACCTTC. Residues: CASSLVLGATGGYTF. The V call is TRBV7-2, the J call TRBJ1-2, with a possible D match to TRBD1 (6 bases). The CDR3 is made up of 15 amino acids. V lost 1 base and J lost 8, with 17 bases in between. Looked up from germline, CDR1 is SGHTA and CDR2 is FQGNSA.

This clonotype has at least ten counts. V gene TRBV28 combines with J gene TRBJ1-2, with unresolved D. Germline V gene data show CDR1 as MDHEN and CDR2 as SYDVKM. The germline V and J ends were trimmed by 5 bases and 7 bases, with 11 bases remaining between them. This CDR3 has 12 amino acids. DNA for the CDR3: TGTGCCAGCAGTCTCGCTCTTTTTGGCTACACCTTC. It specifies CASSLALFGYTF.